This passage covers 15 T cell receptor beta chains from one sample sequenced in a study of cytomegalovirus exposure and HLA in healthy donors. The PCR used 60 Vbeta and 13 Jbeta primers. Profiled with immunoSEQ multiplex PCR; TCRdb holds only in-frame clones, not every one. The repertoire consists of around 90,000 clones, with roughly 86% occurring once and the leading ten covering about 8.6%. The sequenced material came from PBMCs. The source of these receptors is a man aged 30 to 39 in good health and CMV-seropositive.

The CDR3 sequence is CASSPSLQGFGEKLFF. CDR3 sequence (DNA): TGTGCCAGCAGTCCCTCATTACAGGGATTTGGGGAAAAACTGTTTTTT. The rearrangement joins TRBV28 to TRBJ1-4, with D perhaps matching TRBD1 (6 bases). The CDR3 contains 16 residues. In germline, CDR1 is MDHEN, CDR2 SYDVKM. The V and J ends lost 5 bases and 8 bases respectively, with 21 bases between them. Supplemented by reference TRBV28 and TRBJ1-4, the full variable domain reads DVKVTQSSRYLVKRTGEKVFLECVQDMDHENMFWYRQDPGLGLRLIYFSYDVKMKEKGDIPEGYSVSREKKERFSLILESASTNQTSMYLCASSPSLQGFGEKLFFGSGTQLSVL.

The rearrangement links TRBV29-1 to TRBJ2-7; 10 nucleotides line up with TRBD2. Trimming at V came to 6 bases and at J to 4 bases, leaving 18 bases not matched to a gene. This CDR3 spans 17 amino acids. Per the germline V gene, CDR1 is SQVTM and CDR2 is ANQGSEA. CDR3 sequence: CSVIEQGLWTSGYEQYF. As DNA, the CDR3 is TGCAGCGTAATCGAACAGGGCCTATGGACTAGCGGTTACGAGCAGTACTTC.

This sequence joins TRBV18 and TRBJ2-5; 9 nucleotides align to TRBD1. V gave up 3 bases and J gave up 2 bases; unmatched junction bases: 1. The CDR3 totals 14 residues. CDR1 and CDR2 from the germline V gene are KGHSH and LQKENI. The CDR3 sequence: CASSPGTGQETQYF. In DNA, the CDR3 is TGTGCCAGCTCACCCGGGACAGGGCAAGAGACCCAGTACTTC.

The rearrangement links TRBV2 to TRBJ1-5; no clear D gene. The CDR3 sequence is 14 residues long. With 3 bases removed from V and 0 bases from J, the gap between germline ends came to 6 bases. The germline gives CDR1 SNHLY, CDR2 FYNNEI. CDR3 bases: TGTGCCAGCAGTGACCAGGTTAGCAATCAGCCCCAGCATTTT. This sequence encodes CASSDQVSNQPQHF.

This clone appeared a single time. The CDR3 reads CASSRTGPRNYNEQFF. The CDR3 DNA is TGCGCCAGCAGCCGGACAGGGCCTCGCAACTACAATGAGCAGTTCTTC. The chain employs TRBV5-1 and TRBJ2-1, with 8 bases aligning to TRBD1. The V gene end was trimmed by 4 bases and the J gene end by 3 bases; junction bases not matched to a gene: 9. The CDR3 sequence is 16 residues long. Germline-derived CDR1 and CDR2 are SGHRS and YFSETQ.

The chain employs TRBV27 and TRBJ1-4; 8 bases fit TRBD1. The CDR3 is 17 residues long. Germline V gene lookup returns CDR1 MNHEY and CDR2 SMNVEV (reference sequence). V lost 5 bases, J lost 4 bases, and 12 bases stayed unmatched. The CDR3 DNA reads TGTGCCAGCAGTCCTTGGGGGCAGGGGGCCGATAATGAAAAACTGTTTTTT. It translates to CASSPWGQGADNEKLFF.

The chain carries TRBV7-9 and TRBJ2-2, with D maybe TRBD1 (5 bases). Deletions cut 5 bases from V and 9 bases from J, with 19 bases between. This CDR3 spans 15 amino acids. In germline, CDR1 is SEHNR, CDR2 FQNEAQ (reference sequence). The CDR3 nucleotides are TGTGCCAGCAGCCCCACGTTGGGGAACAGGAGGGAGCTGTTTTTT. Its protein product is CASSPTLGNRRELFF.

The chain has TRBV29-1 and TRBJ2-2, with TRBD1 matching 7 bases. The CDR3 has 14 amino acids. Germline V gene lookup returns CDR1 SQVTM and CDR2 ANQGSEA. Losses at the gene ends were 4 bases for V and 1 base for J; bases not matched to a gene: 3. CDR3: CSVVRDRNTGELFF. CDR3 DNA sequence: TGCAGCGTTGTTAGGGACAGGAACACCGGGGAGCTGTTTTTT.

This CDR3 reads CASSLNFRRDTIYF. DNA for the CDR3: TGTGCCAGCAGTTTAAACTTCCGCCGAGACACCATATATTTT. The chain uses TRBV28 and TRBJ1-3; unclear D gene. V was cut by 2 bases and J by 8 bases, with 13 bases left in between. CDR3 length: 14 amino acids. Germline CDR1 reads MDHEN; CDR2 reads SYDVKM. Full variable domain (remainder filled in from reference TRBV28 and TRBJ1-3): DVKVTQSSRYLVKRTGEKVFLECVQDMDHENMFWYRQDPGLGLRLIYFSYDVKMKEKGDIPEGYSVSREKKERFSLILESASTNQTSMYLCASSLNFRRDTIYFGEGSWLTVV.

CDR3 amino acids: CASSQTTGQSYEQYF. Here the CDR3 DNA reads TGCGCCAGCAGCCAGACGACAGGACAATCCTACGAGCAGTACTTC. V and J are TRBV5-1 and TRBJ2-7, with D possibly being TRBD1 (6 bases). Germline CDR1 and CDR2: SGHRS and YFSETQ. Trimming left V 4 bases short and J 1 base short, with 15 bases between. The CDR3 contains 15 residues.

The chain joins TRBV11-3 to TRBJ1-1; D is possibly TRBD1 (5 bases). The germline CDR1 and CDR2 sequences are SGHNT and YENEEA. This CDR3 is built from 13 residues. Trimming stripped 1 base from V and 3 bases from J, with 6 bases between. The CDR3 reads CASSLGGDTEAFF. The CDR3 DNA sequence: TGTGCCAGCAGCTTAGGGGGGGACACTGAAGCTTTCTTT.

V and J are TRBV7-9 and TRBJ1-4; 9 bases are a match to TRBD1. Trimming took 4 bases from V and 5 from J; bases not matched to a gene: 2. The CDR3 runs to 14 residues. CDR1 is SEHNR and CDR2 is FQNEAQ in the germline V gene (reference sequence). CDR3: CASSSGQGNEKLFF. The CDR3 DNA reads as TGTGCCAGCAGCTCCGGACAGGGGAATGAAAAACTGTTTTTT.

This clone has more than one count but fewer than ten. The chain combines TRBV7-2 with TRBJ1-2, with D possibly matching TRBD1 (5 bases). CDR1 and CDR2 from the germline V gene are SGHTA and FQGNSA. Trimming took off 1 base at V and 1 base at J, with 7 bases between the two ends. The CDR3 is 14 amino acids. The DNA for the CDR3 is TGTGCCAGCAGCTTAGGGGGCCTTAACTATGGCTACACCTTC. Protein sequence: CASSLGGLNYGYTF.

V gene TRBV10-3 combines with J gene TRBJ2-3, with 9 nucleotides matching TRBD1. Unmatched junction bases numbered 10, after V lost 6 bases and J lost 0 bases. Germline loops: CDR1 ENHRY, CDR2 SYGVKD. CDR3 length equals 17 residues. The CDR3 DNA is TGTGCCATCAGCCCGGACAGGGGTCTCACTAGCACAGATACGCAGTATTTT. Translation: CAISPDRGLTSTDTQYF.

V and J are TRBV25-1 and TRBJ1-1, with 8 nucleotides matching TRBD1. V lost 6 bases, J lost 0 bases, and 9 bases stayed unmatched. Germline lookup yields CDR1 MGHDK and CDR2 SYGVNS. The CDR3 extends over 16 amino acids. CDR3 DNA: TGTGCCAGCAGCGAAGGGACAGGAGGAATGAACACTGAAGCTTTCTTT. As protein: CASSEGTGGMNTEAFF. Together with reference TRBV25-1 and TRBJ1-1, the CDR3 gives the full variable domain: EADIYQTPRYLVIGTGKKITLECSQTMGHDKMYWYQQDPGMELHLIHYSYGVNSTEKGDLSSESTVSRIRTEHFPLTLESARPSHTSQYLCASSEGTGGMNTEAFFGQGTRLTVV.